Each of the 9 T cell receptor beta chains below was sequenced from the same sample in a study of shared clonotypes between healthy human individuals. The repertoire was sequenced with immunoSEQ multiplex PCR; TCRdb's copy has only in-frame clones and lacks some. This table holds millions of clones, about 92% found once. Sequences were obtained from naive CD4+ T cells from PBMCs. This sample's subset: CD45RA+ positively selected. These receptors all come from a man younger than 35 in good health. Some clones in this sample may be carry-over from other donors' samples.

The chain combines TRBV11-3 with TRBJ2-3; D is tentatively TRBD1 or TRBD2 (5 bases each). Per germline, CDR1 SGHNT and CDR2 YENEEA. The CDR3 is 16 residues long. V lost 4 bases to trimming and J lost 0 bases, with 14 bases between them. CDR3 loop: CASSWTGTTSTDTQYF. CDR3 nucleotides: TGTGCCAGCAGCTGGACGGGGACGACTAGCACAGATACGCAGTATTTT.

J is TRBJ2-1 and V is TRBV7-7; 8 bases agree with TRBD2. The V gene end was trimmed by 5 bases and the J gene end by 2 bases; junction bases not matched to a gene: 8. The CDR3 covers 16 residues. Germline V gives CDR1 SSHAT, CDR2 FNYEAQ (reference sequence). The CDR3 nucleotides are TGTGCCAGCAGCCGGGGGGGCGGGAGCGCCTACAATGAGCAGTTCTTC. Translation: CASSRGGGSAYNEQFF.

V usage is TRBV15 and J usage is TRBJ1-2; D is unclear. CDR1 is LNHNV and CDR2 is YYDKDF in the germline V gene (reference sequence). The CDR3 is 14 amino acids. With 0 bases removed from V and 4 bases from J, the gap between germline ends came to 9 bases. CDR3 coding DNA: TGTGCCACCAGCAGAGATTCCCAGAGCTATGGCTACACCTTC. Translation: CATSRDSQSYGYTF.

CDR3 loop: CASSYLTDEKLFF. The CDR3 DNA sequence: TGTGCCAGCAGTTACTTGACAGATGAAAAACTGTTTTTT. This chain uses TRBV6-5 with TRBJ1-4; D might be TRBD1 (5 bases). Trimming stripped 1 base from V and 6 bases from J, with 6 bases between. The V gene's germline CDR1 is MNHEY and CDR2 SVGAGI. The CDR3 length is 13 residues.

The DNA of the CDR3 is TGTGCCAGCAGTTTCTGGACTAGCGGGAGGCGAGGGCTGTTTTTT. This gives the protein CASSFWTSGRRGLFF. The genes are TRBV6-5 and TRBJ2-2, with 14 nucleotides matching TRBD2. This CDR3 comprises 15 residues. After removal of 4 bases from V and 13 bases from J, the junction contained 8 bases not matched to a gene. Germline CDR1 MNHEY, CDR2 SVGAGI.

V is TRBV6-6 and J is TRBJ2-2; 9 bases are shared with TRBD2. Per the germline V gene, CDR1 is MNHNY and CDR2 is SVGAGI (reference sequence). The CDR3 is 16 residues long. The V gene end was trimmed by 6 bases and the J gene end by 1 base; junction bases not matched to a gene: 6. This CDR3 reads CASSARLAENTGELFF. Here the CDR3 DNA reads TGTGCCAGCAGCGCCCGACTAGCGGAGAACACCGGGGAGCTGTTTTTT.

Of note for this clone: Other DNA sequences in the sample encode the same CDR3. The V and J genes are TRBV5-8 and TRBJ2-7; 10 bases are shared with TRBD2. CDR1 SGHTS and CDR2 YDEGEE come from the germline V gene. V shed 2 bases and J 2 bases; nucleotides not matched to a gene: 1. The CDR3 totals 14 residues. The CDR3 loop reads CASSLAGGAYEQYF. The CDR3 nucleotides are TGTGCCAGCAGCTTAGCGGGGGGGGCCTACGAGCAGTACTTC.

This clone was observed a handful of times. The chain links TRBV28 to TRBJ1-1; TRBD1 agrees at 8 bases. CDR3 length equals 14 residues. After removal of 6 bases from V and 6 bases from J, the junction contained 9 bases not matched to a gene. Looked up from germline, CDR1 is MDHEN and CDR2 is SYDVKM. The CDR3 region is CASRVRGLISEAFF. As DNA, the CDR3 is TGTGCCAGCAGGGTCAGGGGGCTGATCTCTGAAGCTTTCTTT.

In regard to this clone: This sample also contains other DNA sequences that code for the same CDR3. The CDR3 nucleotides are TGTGCCAGCAGCCCTTCGGGCAGGGCGTACGAGCAGTACTTC. Its protein product is CASSPSGRAYEQYF. The chain is built from TRBV7-3 and TRBJ2-7, with a possible D match to TRBD1 (5 bases). This CDR3 has 14 residues. Trimming shortened V by 5 bases and J by 4 bases, and 15 bases separated the two germline ends. Germline V gene sequence: CDR1 SGHTA, CDR2 FQGTGA.